The 19 T cell receptor beta chains reported below all come from one sample, sequenced in a study of blood T cell repertoires in COVID-19. The protocol was immunoSEQ multiplex PCR, while the TCRdb copy is restricted to in-frame clones and leaves out a portion. The repertoire holds about 50,000 clones, with 85% to 90% as singletons. The sequenced material came from peripheral blood. All receptors come from a human donor in a cohort sampled during active COVID-19.

The V gene is TRBV4-2, the J gene TRBJ2-6; TRBD2 matches 11 bases. V lost 4 bases, J lost 0 bases, and 8 bases stayed unmatched. The CDR3 has 19 residues. Per germline, CDR1 LGHNA and CDR2 YNFKEQ. The CDR3 DNA reads as TGTGCCAGCAGCCCCTCGACTAGCGGGGACTACTCTGGGGCCAACGTCCTGACTTTC. It encodes CASSPSTSGDYSGANVLTF.

This chain links TRBV5-4 with TRBJ2-7; tentative D call: TRBD1 (6 bases). This CDR3 spans 15 amino acids. Germline CDR1 reads SGHNT; CDR2 reads YYREEE (reference sequence). V lost 3 bases and J lost 1, with 14 bases in between. The CDR3 region is CASSSSGVRSYEQYF. The DNA of the CDR3 is TGTGCCAGCAGCTCTTCAGGGGTTAGGTCCTACGAGCAGTACTTC.

The chain is built from TRBV2 and TRBJ2-3; the match to TRBD2 covers 12 bases. The CDR3 loop spans 15 amino acids. Germline-derived CDR1 and CDR2 are SNHLY and FYNNEI. Trimming removed 4 bases from V and 3 bases from J; junction bases left unmatched: 2. The CDR3 is CASSVTSGRTDTQYF. CDR3 sequence (DNA): TGTGCCAGCAGTGTTACTAGCGGGAGGACAGATACGCAGTATTTT. The full variable domain, in which reference TRBV2 and TRBJ2-3 provide the parts outside the CDR3, is EPEVTQTPSHQVTQMGQEVILRCVPISNHLYFYWYRQILGQKVEFLVSFYNNEISEKSEIFDDQFSVERPDGSNFTLKIRSTKLEDSAMYFCASSVTSGRTDTQYFGPGTRLTVL.

The V gene is TRBV19, the J gene TRBJ1-6; D perhaps matches TRBD1 (5 bases). CDR3 length equals 15 residues. V lost 5 bases to trimming and J lost 3 bases, with 11 bases between them. Germline V gives CDR1 LNHDA, CDR2 SQIVND (reference sequence). In DNA, the CDR3 is TGTGCCAGTAGTGGGACTAACCTCTATAATTCACCCCTCCACTTT. As protein: CASSGTNLYNSPLHF.

The rearrangement uses TRBV29-1 and TRBJ2-5, with 10 bases aligning to TRBD2. CDR3 length: 12 amino acids. Germline CDR1 SQVTM, CDR2 ANQGSEA. V was pared by 6 bases and J by 4 bases, with 2 bases of the junction left unmatched. The CDR3 here is CSVRLAGETQYF. DNA of the CDR3: TGCAGCGTCAGACTAGCGGGAGAGACCCAGTACTTC.

The table lists this clone with a count of one. J is TRBJ1-3 and V is TRBV27; 7 bases are shared with TRBD1. The germline V gene has CDR1 MNHEY and CDR2 SMNVEV (reference sequence). This CDR3 has 15 residues. Trimming at V came to 8 bases and at J to 0 bases, leaving 7 bases not matched to a gene. In DNA, the CDR3 is TGTGCCAGCGCTAGGGACAGTAGCTCTGGAAACACCATATATTTT. Its protein product is CASARDSSSGNTIYF.

This clone was seen a few times. This chain uses TRBV10-3 with TRBJ2-7; TRBD2 might be the D (5 bases). CDR3 length equals 14 residues. V was cut by 7 bases and J by 0 bases, with 13 bases left in between. Germline loops: CDR1 ENHRY, CDR2 SYGVKD. DNA of the CDR3: TGTGCCATCACGCGGACTTTCCCCTCCTACGAGCAGTACTTC. It codes for CAITRTFPSYEQYF.

The rearrangement uses TRBV19 and TRBJ1-5; 10 positions match TRBD1. The ends lost 3 bases at V and 7 bases at J; junction bases unmatched: 9. Germline V lookup: CDR1 LNHDA, CDR2 SQIVND (reference sequence). The length of the CDR3 is 16 residues. CDR3 loop: CASSIRTGQGLQPQHF. The CDR3 DNA reads as TGTGCCAGTAGTATTCGAACGGGACAGGGGCTACAGCCCCAGCATTTT.

This clone was counted only a few times. The chain recombines TRBV6-6 with TRBJ1-4; unclear D gene. In germline, CDR1 is MNHNY, CDR2 SVGAGI (reference sequence). The length of the CDR3 is 14 residues. Trimming removed 5 bases at V and 3 bases at J, with 10 bases between. The CDR3 sequence is CASSERSPNEKLFF. DNA for the CDR3: TGTGCCAGCAGTGAGAGAAGCCCTAATGAAAAACTGTTTTTT.

The chain uses TRBV7-8 and TRBJ2-5, with D possibly matching TRBD2 (6 bases). CDR1 and CDR2 (germline): SGHVS, FQNEAQ. V lost 5 bases, J lost 0 bases, and 13 bases lay in between. CDR3 length: 15 amino acids. The CDR3 spells CASSPSGGDQETQYF. The CDR3 bases are TGTGCCAGCAGCCCGTCCGGCGGGGACCAAGAGACCCAGTACTTC.

V and J are TRBV5-1 and TRBJ2-2; TRBD1 matches at 10 bases. V lost 4 bases and J lost 1; bases outside the gene matches: 1. The germline CDR1 and CDR2 sequences are SGHRS and YFSETQ. The CDR3 runs to 15 residues. CDR3 amino acids: CASSRTGGNTGELFF. CDR3 sequence (DNA): TGCGCCAGCAGCCGGACAGGGGGGAACACCGGGGAGCTGTTTTTT.

The V call is TRBV5-1, the J call TRBJ1-2, with 7 bases that match TRBD1. The CDR3 is 14 residues long. Germline-derived CDR1 and CDR2 are SGHRS and YFSETQ. Trimming removed 0 bases from V and 1 base from J; junction bases left unmatched: 0. The CDR3 nucleotides read TGCGCCAGCAGCTTGGGGGACAGTAACTATGGCTACACCTTC. Its translation: CASSLGDSNYGYTF.

CDR3 DNA sequence: TGTGCCTGGAGTGTAAACAGCCTCTACGAGCAGTACGTC. Protein sequence: CAWSVNSLYEQYV. The chain links TRBV30 to TRBJ2-7; D uncertain. CDR3 size: 13 residues. Germline V gene sequence: CDR1 GTSNPN, CDR2 SVGIG (reference sequence). The germline V and J ends were trimmed by 0 bases and 3 bases, with 9 bases remaining between them.

The rearrangement links TRBV28 to TRBJ1-2; the match to TRBD1 covers 8 bases. V trimming: 5 bases; J trimming: 8 bases; junction bases outside the gene matches: 10. This CDR3 has 14 residues. Germline CDR1 and CDR2: MDHEN and SYDVKM. The CDR3 region has the DNA TGTGCCAGCAGTCGGACAGGGCGGGAACGGGGCTACACCTTC. It codes for CASSRTGRERGYTF.

The CDR3 loop reads CASKQGDTQYF. In nucleotides, the CDR3 is TGTGCCAGCAAACAGGGAGATACGCAGTATTTT. This chain connects TRBV25-1 to TRBJ2-3, with a possible D match to TRBD1 (6 bases). The germline V gene has CDR1 MGHDK and CDR2 SYGVNS. The CDR3 is 11 amino acids. V was clipped by 7 bases and J by 5 bases, with 7 bases between them.

The chain has TRBV5-6 and TRBJ2-7; perhaps TRBD2 as D (5 bases). Germline-derived CDR1 and CDR2 are SGHDT and YYEEEE. The CDR3 consists of 13 residues. The ends were cut back, 2 bases at V and 5 bases at J, with 11 bases in the middle. CDR3 sequence (DNA): TGTGCCAGCAGCTTAACTAGGTCCCACGAGCAGTACTTC. It is translated as CASSLTRSHEQYF.

The genes are TRBV11-2 and TRBJ1-1; D gene unclear. The CDR3 consists of 13 residues. CDR1 SGHAT and CDR2 FQNNGV come from the germline V gene. V was trimmed by 0 bases and J by 7 bases, leaving 9 bases between them. CDR3 protein: CASSLDPRNEAFF. The CDR3 DNA reads TGTGCCAGCAGCTTAGACCCGCGAAATGAAGCTTTCTTT.

V gene TRBV7-8 combines with J gene TRBJ2-2, with 9 bases matching TRBD2. The CDR3 is 15 residues long. Germline V gene lookup returns CDR1 SGHVS and CDR2 FQNEAQ. The ends lost 2 bases at V and 6 bases at J; junction bases unmatched: 4. For the CDR3, the DNA is TGTGCCAGCAGCTTAAATTTAGCGGGGGCCGGGGAGCTGTTTTTT. Translating it yields CASSLNLAGAGELFF.

This chain joins TRBV11-2 and TRBJ2-4; 10 nucleotides line up with TRBD2. Germline V CDR1 and CDR2: SGHAT, FQNNGV. J lost 0 bases, V lost 4 bases, and 3 bases had no gene match. The CDR3 extends over 16 amino acids. The CDR3 here is CASSSGLAEAKNIQYF. DNA of the CDR3: TGTGCCAGCAGCTCCGGACTAGCGGAAGCCAAAAACATTCAGTACTTC.